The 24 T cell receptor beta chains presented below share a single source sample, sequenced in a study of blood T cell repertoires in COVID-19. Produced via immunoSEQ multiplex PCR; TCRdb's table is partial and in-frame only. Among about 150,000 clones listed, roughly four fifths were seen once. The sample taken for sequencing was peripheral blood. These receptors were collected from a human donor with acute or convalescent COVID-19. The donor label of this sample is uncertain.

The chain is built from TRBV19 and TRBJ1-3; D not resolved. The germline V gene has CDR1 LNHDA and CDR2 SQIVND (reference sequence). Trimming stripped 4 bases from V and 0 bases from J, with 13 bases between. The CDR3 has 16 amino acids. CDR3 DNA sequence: TGTGCCAGTAGTACCGGACTGACTCCCTCTGGAAACACCATATATTTT. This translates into CASSTGLTPSGNTIYF. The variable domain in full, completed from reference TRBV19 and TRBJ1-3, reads DGGITQSPKYLFRKEGQNVTLSCEQNLNHDAMYWYRQDPGQGLRLIYYSQIVNDFQKGDIAEGYSVSREKKESFPLTVTSAQKNPTAFYLCASSTGLTPSGNTIYFGEGSWLTVV.

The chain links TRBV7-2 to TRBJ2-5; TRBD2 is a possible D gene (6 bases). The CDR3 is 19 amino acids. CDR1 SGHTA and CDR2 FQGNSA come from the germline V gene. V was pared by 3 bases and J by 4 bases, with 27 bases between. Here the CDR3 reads CASSFIFSWGGVGGETQYF. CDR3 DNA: TGTGCCAGCAGCTTTATCTTTTCGTGGGGCGGGGTGGGAGGAGAGACCCAGTACTTC.

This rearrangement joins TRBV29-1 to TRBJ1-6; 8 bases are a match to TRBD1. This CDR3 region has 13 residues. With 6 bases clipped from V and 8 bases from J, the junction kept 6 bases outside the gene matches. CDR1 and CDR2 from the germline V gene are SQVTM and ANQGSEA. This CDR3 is CSVATGDYSPLHF. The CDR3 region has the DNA TGCAGCGTGGCGACAGGGGATTATTCACCCCTCCACTTT.

CDR3 DNA sequence: TGTGCCAGCATAGAGCAGGGGGCTGGCGGCTACACCTTC. Protein product: CASIEQGAGGYTF. The rearrangement uses TRBV28 and TRBJ1-2, with TRBD1 matching 8 bases. Looked up from germline, CDR1 is MDHEN and CDR2 is SYDVKM. The CDR3 sequence is 13 residues long. Trimming at V came to 7 bases and at J to 8 bases, leaving 9 bases not matched to a gene.

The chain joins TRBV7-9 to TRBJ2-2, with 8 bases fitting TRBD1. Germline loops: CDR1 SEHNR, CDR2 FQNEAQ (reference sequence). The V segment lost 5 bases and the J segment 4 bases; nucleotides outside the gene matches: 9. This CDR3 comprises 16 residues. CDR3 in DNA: TGTGCCAGCAGCCCCCCTCGGACAGGGAGCACCGGGGAGCTGTTTTTT. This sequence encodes CASSPPRTGSTGELFF.

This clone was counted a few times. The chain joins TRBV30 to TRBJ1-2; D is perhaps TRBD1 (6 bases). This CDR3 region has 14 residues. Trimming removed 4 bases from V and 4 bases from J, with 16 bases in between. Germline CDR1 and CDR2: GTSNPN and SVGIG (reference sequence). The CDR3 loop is CAWIGQTPGYGYTF. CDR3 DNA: TGTGCCTGGATCGGACAGACCCCTGGCTATGGCTACACCTTC.

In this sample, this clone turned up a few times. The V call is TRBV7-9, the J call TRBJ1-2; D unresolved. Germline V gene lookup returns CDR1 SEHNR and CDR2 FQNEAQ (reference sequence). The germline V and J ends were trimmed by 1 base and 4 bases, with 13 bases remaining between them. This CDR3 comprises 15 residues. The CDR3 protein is CASSLGHEAAYGYTF. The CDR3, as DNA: TGTGCCAGCAGCTTAGGTCATGAGGCGGCCTATGGCTACACCTTC.

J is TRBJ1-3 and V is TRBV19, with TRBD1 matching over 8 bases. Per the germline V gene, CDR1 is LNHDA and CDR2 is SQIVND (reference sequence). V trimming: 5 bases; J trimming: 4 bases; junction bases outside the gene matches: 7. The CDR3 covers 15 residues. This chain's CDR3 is CASSVVGTGGNTIYF. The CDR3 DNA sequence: TGTGCCAGTAGTGTCGTCGGGACAGGCGGAAACACCATATATTTT.

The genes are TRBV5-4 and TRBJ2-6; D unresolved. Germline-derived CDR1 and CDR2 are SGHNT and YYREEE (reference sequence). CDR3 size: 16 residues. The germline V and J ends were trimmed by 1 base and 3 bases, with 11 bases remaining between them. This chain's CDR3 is CASSLPPSGGANVLTF. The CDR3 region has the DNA TGTGCCAGCAGCTTGCCCCCCTCCGGTGGGGCCAACGTCCTGACTTTC. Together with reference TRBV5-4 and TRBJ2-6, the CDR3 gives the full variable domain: ETGVTQSPTHLIKTRGQQVTLRCSSQSGHNTVSWYQQALGQGPQFIFQYYREEENGRGNFPPRFSGLQFPNYSSELNVNALELDDSALYLCASSLPPSGGANVLTFGAGSRLTVL.

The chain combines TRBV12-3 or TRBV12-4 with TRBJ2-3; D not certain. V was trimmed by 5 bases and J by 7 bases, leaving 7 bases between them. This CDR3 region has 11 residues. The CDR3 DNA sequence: TGTGCCAGCAGTCTGTTAAATACGCAGTATTTT. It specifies CASSLLNTQYF.

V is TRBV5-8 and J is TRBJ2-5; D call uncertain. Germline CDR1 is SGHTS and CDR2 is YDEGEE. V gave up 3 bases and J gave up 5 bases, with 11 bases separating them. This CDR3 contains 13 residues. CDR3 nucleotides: TGTGCCAGCAGCTACACGGTCGGGGAGACCCAGTACTTC. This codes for CASSYTVGETQYF.

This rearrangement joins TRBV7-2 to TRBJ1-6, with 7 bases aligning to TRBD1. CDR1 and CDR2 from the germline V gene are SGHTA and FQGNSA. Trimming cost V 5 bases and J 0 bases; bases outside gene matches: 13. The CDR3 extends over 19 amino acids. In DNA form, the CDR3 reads TGTGCCAGCAGCCCAAGAAGGACAGGTCAGAGCTCCTATAATTCACCCCTCCACTTT. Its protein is CASSPRRTGQSSYNSPLHF.

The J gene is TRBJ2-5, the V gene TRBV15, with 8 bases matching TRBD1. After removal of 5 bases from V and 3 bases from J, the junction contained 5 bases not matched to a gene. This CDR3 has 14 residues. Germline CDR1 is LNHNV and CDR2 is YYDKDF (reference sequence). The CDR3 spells CATSDRDRKETQYF. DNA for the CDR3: TGTGCCACCAGCGACCGGGACAGGAAAGAGACCCAGTACTTC.

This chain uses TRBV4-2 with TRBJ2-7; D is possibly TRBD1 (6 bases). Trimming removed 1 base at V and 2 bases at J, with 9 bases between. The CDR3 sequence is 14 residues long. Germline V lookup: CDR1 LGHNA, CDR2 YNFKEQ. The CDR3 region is CASSQGTAAYEQYF. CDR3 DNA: TGTGCCAGCAGCCAAGGGACAGCAGCCTACGAGCAGTACTTC.

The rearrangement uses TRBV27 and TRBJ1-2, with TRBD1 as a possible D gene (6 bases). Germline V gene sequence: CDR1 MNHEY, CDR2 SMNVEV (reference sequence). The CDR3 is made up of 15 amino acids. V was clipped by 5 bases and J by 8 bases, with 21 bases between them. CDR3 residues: CASSAPGQFQGGYTF. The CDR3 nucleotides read TGTGCCAGCAGTGCTCCGGGACAATTTCAGGGGGGCTACACCTTC.

For the CDR3, the DNA is TGCGCCAGCAGCGAACAGGGGAGTCCGGGAGAGCAGTACTTC. This codes for CASSEQGSPGEQYF. V is TRBV5-1 and J is TRBJ2-7; 7 bases fit TRBD1. Germline lookup yields CDR1 SGHRS and CDR2 YFSETQ. The V gene end was trimmed by 4 bases and the J gene end by 7 bases; junction bases not matched to a gene: 11. This CDR3 has 14 amino acids.

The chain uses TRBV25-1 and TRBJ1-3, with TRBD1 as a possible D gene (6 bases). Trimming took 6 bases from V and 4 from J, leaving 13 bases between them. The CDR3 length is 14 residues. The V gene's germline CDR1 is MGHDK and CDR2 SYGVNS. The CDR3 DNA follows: TGTGCCAGCAGGGCGGGGGCAGGCGGAAACACCATATATTTT. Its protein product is CASRAGAGGNTIYF.

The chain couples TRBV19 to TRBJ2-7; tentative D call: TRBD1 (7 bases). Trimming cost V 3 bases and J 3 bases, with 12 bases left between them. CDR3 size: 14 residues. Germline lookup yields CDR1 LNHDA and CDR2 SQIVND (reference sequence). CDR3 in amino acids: CASSIRQGGYEQYF. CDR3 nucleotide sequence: TGTGCCAGTAGTATCAGGCAGGGGGGCTACGAGCAGTACTTC.

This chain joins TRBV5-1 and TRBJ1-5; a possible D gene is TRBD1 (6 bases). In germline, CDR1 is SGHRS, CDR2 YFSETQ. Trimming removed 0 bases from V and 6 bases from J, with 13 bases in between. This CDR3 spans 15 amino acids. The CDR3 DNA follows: TGCGCCAGCAGCTTGGGAGTAGGGGGTAGTCAGCCCCAGCATTTT. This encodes CASSLGVGGSQPQHF.

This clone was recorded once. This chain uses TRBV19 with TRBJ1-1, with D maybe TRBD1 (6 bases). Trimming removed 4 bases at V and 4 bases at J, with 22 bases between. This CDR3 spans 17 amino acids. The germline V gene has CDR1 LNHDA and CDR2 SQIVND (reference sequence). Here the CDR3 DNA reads TGTGCCAGTAGTAAAGGGGTCTTACAGGGCCGTACCACTGAAGCTTTCTTT. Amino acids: CASSKGVLQGRTTEAFF.

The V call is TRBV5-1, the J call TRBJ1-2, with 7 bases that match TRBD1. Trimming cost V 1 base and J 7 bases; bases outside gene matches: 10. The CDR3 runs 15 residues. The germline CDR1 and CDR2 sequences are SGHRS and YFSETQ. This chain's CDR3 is CASSLYATGEAGYTF. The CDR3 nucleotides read TGCGCCAGCAGCTTGTATGCTACAGGGGAGGCTGGCTACACCTTC.

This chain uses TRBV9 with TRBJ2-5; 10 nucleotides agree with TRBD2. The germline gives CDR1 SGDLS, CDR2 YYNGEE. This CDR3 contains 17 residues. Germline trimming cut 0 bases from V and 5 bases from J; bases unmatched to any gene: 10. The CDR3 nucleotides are TGTGCCAGCAGCGTAGGCAGTAGCGGGGGGATTCGTGAGACCCAGTACTTC. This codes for CASSVGSSGGIRETQYF. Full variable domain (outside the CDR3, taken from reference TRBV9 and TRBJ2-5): DSGVTQTPKHLITATGQRVTLRCSPRSGDLSVYWYQQSLDQGLQFLIQYYNGEERAKGNILERFSAQQFPDLHSELNLSSLELGDSALYFCASSVGSSGGIRETQYFGPGTRLLVL.

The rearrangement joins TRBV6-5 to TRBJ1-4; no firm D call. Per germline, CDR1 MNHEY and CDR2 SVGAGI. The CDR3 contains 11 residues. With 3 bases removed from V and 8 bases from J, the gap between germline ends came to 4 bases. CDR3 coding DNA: TGTGCCAGCAGTTATAAAGAAAAACTGTTTTTT. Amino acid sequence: CASSYKEKLFF.

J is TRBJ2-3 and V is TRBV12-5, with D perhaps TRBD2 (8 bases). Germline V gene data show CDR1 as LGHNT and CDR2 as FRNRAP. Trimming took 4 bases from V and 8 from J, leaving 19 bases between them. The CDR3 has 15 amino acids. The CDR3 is CASGYETGRGVTQYF. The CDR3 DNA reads TGTGCTAGTGGTTACGAGACAGGGCGGGGGGTTACGCAGTATTTT.